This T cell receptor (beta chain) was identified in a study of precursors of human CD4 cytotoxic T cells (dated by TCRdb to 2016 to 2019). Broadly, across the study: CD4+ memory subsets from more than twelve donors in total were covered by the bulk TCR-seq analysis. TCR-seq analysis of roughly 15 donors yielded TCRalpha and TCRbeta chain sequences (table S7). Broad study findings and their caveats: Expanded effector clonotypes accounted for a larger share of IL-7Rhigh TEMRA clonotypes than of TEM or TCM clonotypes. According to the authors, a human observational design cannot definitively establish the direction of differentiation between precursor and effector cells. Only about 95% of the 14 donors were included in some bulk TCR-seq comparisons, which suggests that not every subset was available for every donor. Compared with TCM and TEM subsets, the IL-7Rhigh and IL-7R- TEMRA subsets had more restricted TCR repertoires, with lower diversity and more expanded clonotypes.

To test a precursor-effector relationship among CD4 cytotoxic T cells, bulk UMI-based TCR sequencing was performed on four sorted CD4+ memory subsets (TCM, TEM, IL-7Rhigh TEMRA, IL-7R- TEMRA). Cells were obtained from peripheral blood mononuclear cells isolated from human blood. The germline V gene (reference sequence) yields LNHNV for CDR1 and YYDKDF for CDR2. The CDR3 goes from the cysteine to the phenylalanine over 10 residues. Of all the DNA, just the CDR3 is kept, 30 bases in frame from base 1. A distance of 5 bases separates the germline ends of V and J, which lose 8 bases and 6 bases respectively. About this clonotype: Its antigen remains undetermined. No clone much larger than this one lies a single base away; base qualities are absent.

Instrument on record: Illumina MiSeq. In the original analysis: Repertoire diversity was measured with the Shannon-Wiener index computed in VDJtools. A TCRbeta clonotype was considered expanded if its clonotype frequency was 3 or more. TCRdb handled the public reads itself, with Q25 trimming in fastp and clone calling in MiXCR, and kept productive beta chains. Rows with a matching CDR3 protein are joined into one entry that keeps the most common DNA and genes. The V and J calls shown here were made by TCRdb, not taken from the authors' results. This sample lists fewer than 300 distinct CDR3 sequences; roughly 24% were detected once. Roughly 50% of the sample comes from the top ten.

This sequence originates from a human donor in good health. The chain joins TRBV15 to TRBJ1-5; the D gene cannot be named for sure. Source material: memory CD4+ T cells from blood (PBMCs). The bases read TGTGCCACCGAGTTTCAGCCCCAGCATTTT. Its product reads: CATEFQPQHF. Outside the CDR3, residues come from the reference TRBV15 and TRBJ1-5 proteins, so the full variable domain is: DAMVIQNPRYQVTQFGKPVTLSCSQTLNHNVMYWYQQKSSQAPKLLFHYYDKDFNNEADTPDNFQSRRPNTSFCFLDIRSPGLGDTAMYLCATEFQPQHFGDGTRLSIL.